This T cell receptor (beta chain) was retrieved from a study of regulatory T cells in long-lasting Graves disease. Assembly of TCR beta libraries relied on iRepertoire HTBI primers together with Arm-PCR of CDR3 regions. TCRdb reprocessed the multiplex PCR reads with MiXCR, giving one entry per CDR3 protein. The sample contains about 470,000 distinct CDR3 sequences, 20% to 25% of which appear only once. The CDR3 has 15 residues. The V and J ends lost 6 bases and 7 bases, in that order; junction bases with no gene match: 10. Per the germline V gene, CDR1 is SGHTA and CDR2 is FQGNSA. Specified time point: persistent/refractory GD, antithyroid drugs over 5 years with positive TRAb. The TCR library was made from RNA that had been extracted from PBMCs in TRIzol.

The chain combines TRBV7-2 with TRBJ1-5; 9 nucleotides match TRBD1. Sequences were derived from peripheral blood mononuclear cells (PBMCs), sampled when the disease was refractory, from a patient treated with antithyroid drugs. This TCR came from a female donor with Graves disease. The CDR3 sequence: CASRLTGGWGQPQHF. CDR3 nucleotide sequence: TGTGCCAGCAGACTTACAGGGGGCTGGGGGCAGCCCCAGCATTTT.